This T cell receptor (beta chain) stems from a study of blood T cell repertoires in COVID-19. Using immunoSEQ multiplex PCR, the repertoire was profiled, and TCRdb retains in-frame clones only, with some absent. The sample includes roughly 70,000 clones, around four fifths of them seen just once. This clone was seen a few times. The receptor was derived from a man aged 55 to 69 with acute or convalescent COVID-19. Material: peripheral blood.

The CDR3 DNA reads as TGTGCCAGTAGTCTCAGGGCCTTACAAGAGACCCAGTACTTC. This codes for CASSLRALQETQYF. This chain uses TRBV19 with TRBJ2-5; tentative D call: TRBD1 (5 bases). Between the trimmed V and J ends, which lost 5 bases and 2 bases, there was a span of 12 bases. CDR3 size: 14 residues. Germline V gene lookup returns CDR1 LNHDA and CDR2 SQIVND (reference sequence).